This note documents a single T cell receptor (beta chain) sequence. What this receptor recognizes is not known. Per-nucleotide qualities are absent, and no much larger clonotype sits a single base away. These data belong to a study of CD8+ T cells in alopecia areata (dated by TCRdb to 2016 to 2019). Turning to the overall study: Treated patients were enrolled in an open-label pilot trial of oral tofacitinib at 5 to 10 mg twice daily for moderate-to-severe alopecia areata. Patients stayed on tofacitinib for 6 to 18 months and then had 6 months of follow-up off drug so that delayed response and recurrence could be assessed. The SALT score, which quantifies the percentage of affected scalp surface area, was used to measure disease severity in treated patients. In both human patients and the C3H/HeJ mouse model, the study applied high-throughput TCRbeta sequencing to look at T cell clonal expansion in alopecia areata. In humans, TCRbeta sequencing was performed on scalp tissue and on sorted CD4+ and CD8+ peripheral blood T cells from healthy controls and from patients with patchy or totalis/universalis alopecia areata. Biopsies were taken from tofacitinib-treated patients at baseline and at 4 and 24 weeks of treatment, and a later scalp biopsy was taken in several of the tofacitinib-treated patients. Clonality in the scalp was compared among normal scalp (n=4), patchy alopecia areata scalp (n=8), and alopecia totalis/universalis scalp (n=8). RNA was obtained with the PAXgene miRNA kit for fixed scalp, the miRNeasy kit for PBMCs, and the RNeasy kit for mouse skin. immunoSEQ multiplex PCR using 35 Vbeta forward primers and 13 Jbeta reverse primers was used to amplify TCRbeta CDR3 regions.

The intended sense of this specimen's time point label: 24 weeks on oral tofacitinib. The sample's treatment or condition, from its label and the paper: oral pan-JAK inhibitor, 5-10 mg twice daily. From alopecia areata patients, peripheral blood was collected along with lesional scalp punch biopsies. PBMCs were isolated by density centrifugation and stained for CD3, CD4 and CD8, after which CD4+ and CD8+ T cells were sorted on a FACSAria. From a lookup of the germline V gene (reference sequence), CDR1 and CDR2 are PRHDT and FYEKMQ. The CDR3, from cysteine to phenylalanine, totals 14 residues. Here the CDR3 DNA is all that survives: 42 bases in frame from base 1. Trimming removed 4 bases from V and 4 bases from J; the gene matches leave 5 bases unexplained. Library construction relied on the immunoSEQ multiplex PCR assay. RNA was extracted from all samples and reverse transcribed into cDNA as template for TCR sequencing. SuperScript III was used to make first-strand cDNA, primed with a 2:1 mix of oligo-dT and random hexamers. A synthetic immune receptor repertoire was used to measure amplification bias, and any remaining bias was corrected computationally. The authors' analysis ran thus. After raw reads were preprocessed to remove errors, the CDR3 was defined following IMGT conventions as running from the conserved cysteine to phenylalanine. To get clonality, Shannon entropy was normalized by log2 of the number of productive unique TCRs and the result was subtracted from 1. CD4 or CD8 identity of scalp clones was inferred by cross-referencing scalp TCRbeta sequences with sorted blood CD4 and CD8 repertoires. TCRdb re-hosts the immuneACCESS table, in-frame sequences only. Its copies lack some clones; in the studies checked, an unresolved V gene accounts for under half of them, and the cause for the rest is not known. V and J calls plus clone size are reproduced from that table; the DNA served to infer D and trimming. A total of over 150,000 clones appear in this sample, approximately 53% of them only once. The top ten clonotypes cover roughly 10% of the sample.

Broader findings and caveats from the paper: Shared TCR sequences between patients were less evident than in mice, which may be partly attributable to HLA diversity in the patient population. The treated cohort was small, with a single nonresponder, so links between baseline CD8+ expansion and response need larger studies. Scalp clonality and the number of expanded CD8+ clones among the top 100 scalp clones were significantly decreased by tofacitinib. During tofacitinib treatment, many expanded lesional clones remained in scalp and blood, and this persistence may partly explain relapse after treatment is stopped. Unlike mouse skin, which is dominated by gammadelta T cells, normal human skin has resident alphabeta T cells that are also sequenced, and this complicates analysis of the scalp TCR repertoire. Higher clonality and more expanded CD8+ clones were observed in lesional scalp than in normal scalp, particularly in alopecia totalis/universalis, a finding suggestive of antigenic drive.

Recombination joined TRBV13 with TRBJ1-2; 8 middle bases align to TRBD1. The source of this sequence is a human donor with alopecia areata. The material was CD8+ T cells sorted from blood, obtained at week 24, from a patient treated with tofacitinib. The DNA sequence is TGTGCCAGCAGCTCACACGGGACAGGCTATGGCTACACCTTC. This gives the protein CASSSHGTGYGYTF.